This paragraph covers one T cell receptor beta chain sequence. This record belongs to a study of blood T cell repertoires in COVID-19. Study-level information: There were acute and convalescent COVID-19 samples, and they came from the United States, Italy and Spain. T cells, B-cell-depleted T cells, or PBMCs supplied cDNA or gDNA.

Study processing details: Scientists estimated how many nucleated cells there were by amplifying reference gene primers. Sequenced by immunoSEQ multiplex PCR; TCRdb stores in-frame clones only, minus some. Clonal size and the V and J genes are those of that table, whereas D and trimming came from the DNA. The data hold approximately 60,000 clones, with 82% observed a single time. This CDR3 is 16 amino acids long. Trimming took off 3 bases at V and 6 bases at J, with 18 bases between the two ends. Per the germline V gene, CDR1 is SEHNR and CDR2 is FQNEAQ (reference sequence). The rearrangement links TRBV7-9 to TRBJ1-5, with a possible D match to TRBD1 (6 bases). Sequencing was performed on peripheral blood. This clonotype was sampled from a woman aged 55-70 years with acute or convalescent COVID-19. CDR3 sequence (DNA): TGTGCCAGCAGCTTTGGTGGGGGGGCCAAACTTCAGCCCCAGCATTTT. Protein: CASSFGGGAKLQPQHF.